This record covers a single T cell receptor beta chain. Its matching antigen is unknown. Per germline, CDR1 SGHTA and CDR2 FQGTGA. V shed 4 bases and J 4 bases; nucleotides not matched to a gene: 4. CDR3 size: 16 residues. The data were taken from a study of CD4 T cells in relation to SARS-CoV-2 and coronaviruses. At the level of the study: The restricting HLA molecule for shared crossreactive spike epitopes was mapped.

Sorted naive or memory CD4+ cells met CEF peptides for roughly 10 days. TCRdb keeps only in-frame clones here, not all; method: immunoSEQ multiplex PCR. The sample holds fewer than 45,000 clones, around 82% seen once. This clonotype was sampled from an adult with COVID-19. Sequencing was carried out using naive CD4+ T cells from PBMCs, cultured in vitro. The subset here: naive CD4+ T cells isolated by negative enrichment. This chain joins TRBV7-3 and TRBJ2-2, with TRBD2 matching over 12 bases. The CDR3 loop reads CASSSRLAGATGELFF. The CDR3 DNA reads TGTGCCAGCAGCTCCCGACTAGCGGGAGCCACCGGGGAGCTGTTTTTT.